The 18 T cell receptor beta chains reported below all come from one sample, sequenced in a study of blood T cell repertoires in COVID-19. Sequenced by immunoSEQ multiplex PCR; TCRdb stores in-frame clones only, minus some. The profile covers 150,000 to 200,000 clones, with around 86% appearing a single time and 6% to 7.5% taken by the ten largest. The sample comprised peripheral blood. The receptors shown here come from an elderly woman in a cohort sampled during active or convalescent COVID-19.

This chain joins TRBV2 and TRBJ1-5; D call uncertain. The germline CDR1 and CDR2 sequences are SNHLY and FYNNEI. V lost 0 bases and J lost 4, with 10 bases in between. The CDR3 extends over 15 amino acids. Written as DNA, the CDR3 is TGTGCCAGCAGTGAAGCGCGGGGTGGAAATCAGCCCCAGCATTTT. This translates into CASSEARGGNQPQHF. The variable domain in full, with the rest retrieved from reference TRBV2 and TRBJ1-5, is EPEVTQTPSHQVTQMGQEVILRCVPISNHLYFYWYRQILGQKVEFLVSFYNNEISEKSEIFDDQFSVERPDGSNFTLKIRSTKLEDSAMYFCASSEARGGNQPQHFGDGTRLSIL.

The chain is built from TRBV7-2 and TRBJ2-1; D is uncertain. The CDR3 covers 13 residues. Germline V gives CDR1 SGHTA, CDR2 FQGNSA. V was clipped by 1 base and J by 9 bases, with 10 bases between them. The CDR3 region is CASSLVIGFEQFF. The CDR3 DNA reads TGTGCCAGCAGCTTAGTGATCGGGTTTGAGCAGTTCTTC.

This clone appeared a few times. J is TRBJ2-7 and V is TRBV3-1 (or the pseudogene TRBV3-2); D remains unclear. The CDR3 is 14 amino acids. V lost 1 base and J lost 2, with 9 bases in between. Germline V gene sequence: CDR1 LGHDT, CDR2 YNNKEL (reference sequence). CDR3 protein: CASSQVGRPYEQYF. The CDR3 bases are TGTGCCAGCAGCCAAGTGGGCCGACCCTACGAGCAGTACTTC.

The rearrangement links TRBV29-1 to TRBJ2-1; TRBD2 aligns across 9 bases. J was trimmed by 4 bases and V by 7 bases; bases with no gene match: 5. Germline CDR1 is SQVTM and CDR2 is ANQGSEA. The CDR3 covers 13 residues. As DNA, the CDR3 is TGCAGCGGGACTAGCGTCTTATACAATGAGCAGTTCTTC. This sequence encodes CSGTSVLYNEQFF.

CDR3 amino acids: CASDLGRGWGTEAFF. The CDR3 DNA sequence: TGTGCCAGCGACTTGGGCAGGGGATGGGGCACTGAAGCTTTCTTT. The genes are TRBV3-1 (or the pseudogene TRBV3-2) and TRBJ1-1, with D tentatively TRBD1 (6 bases). Looked up from germline, CDR1 is LGHDT and CDR2 is YNNKEL (reference sequence). The CDR3 consists of 15 residues. V dropped 8 bases and J dropped 4 bases, with 20 bases sitting between them.

In nucleotides, the CDR3 is TGCGCCAGCAGCTCTGGGGCAGGGGACACTGAAGCTTTCTTT. Amino acids: CASSSGAGDTEAFF. The chain recombines TRBV5-1 with TRBJ1-1, with D possibly being TRBD1 (6 bases). The V and J ends lost 3 bases and 3 bases respectively, with 12 bases between them. From germline, CDR1 is SGHRS and CDR2 YFSETQ. The CDR3 is 14 amino acids.

V gene TRBV2 combines with J gene TRBJ2-7, with 10 nucleotides matching TRBD1. Trimming took 6 bases from V and 6 from J; bases not matched to a gene: 11. Germline CDR1 SNHLY, CDR2 FYNNEI. This CDR3 contains 15 residues. In DNA form, the CDR3 reads TGTGCCAGCAGAGACTTGACAGGGGGCACCAGCGAGCAGTACTTC. The encoded protein is CASRDLTGGTSEQYF.

The chain couples TRBV27 to TRBJ1-1; a weak D match, TRBD1 (5 bases). Trimming pared 2 bases from V and 8 bases from J, leaving 15 bases between. The CDR3 sequence is 14 residues long. CDR1 is MNHEY, CDR2 SMNVEV, per germline (reference sequence). The CDR3 DNA sequence: TGTGCCAGCAGTTTACCAGGGAAACGATCCGAAGCTTTCTTT. Its protein product is CASSLPGKRSEAFF.

V usage is TRBV15 and J usage is TRBJ2-1; TRBD2 matches at 12 bases. J lost 10 bases, V lost 4 bases, and 5 bases had no gene match. Germline CDR1 reads LNHNV; CDR2 reads YYDKDF (reference sequence). The CDR3 is made up of 14 amino acids. The CDR3 sequence is CATSTSGTSGEQFF. The CDR3 DNA reads as TGTGCCACCAGCACCTCCGGGACTAGCGGGGAGCAGTTCTTC.

V and J are TRBV28 and TRBJ1-5; the D is unclear. CDR1 MDHEN and CDR2 SYDVKM come from the germline V gene. V gave up 5 bases and J gave up 0 bases, with 14 bases separating them. This CDR3 has 16 residues. Here the CDR3 reads CASSPTNGVSNQPQHF. In nucleotides, the CDR3 is TGTGCCAGCAGTCCGACAAACGGGGTTAGCAATCAGCCCCAGCATTTT.

The chain combines TRBV29-1 with TRBJ1-5; 10 nucleotides agree with TRBD1. The CDR3 runs 14 residues. Per germline, CDR1 SQVTM and CDR2 ANQGSEA. V trimming: 6 bases; J trimming: 1 base; junction bases outside the gene matches: 3. DNA for the CDR3: TGCAGCGTCCAGGACAGGGGGAGCAATCAGCCCCAGCATTTT. Protein product: CSVQDRGSNQPQHF.

The rearrangement joins TRBV6-5 to TRBJ1-6, with 7 bases matching TRBD1. The CDR3 totals 15 residues. The germline V gene encodes CDR1 MNHEY and CDR2 SVGAGI. The J segment lost 6 bases and the V segment lost 2 bases, leaving 4 bases of the junction unmatched. The CDR3 bases are TGTGCCAGCAGTTACAGGGCAGGGGGTAATTCACCCCTCCACTTT. Its translation is CASSYRAGGNSPLHF.

The chain employs TRBV11-2 and TRBJ2-2; D is perhaps TRBD2 (6 bases). The length of the CDR3 is 14 residues. Germline assignment: CDR1 SGHAT and CDR2 FQNNGV. The V and J ends lost 4 bases and 5 bases respectively, with 11 bases between them. CDR3 nucleotides: TGTGCCAGCAGCTACGGGAGAGGAACCGGGGAGCTGTTTTTT. Translated: CASSYGRGTGELFF.

This clone was counted between two and nine times. V gene TRBV20-1 combines with J gene TRBJ1-6, with D tentatively TRBD1 (5 bases). The CDR3 is 15 residues long. The germline gives CDR1 DFQATT, CDR2 SNEGSKA (reference sequence). V dropped 3 bases and J dropped 5 bases, with 14 bases sitting between them. The CDR3 nucleotides are TGCAGTGCTAGTAGGCAGGGAGGGAATAATTCACCCCTCCACTTT. It specifies CSASRQGGNNSPLHF.

V is TRBV7-9 and J is TRBJ2-7; D gene unclear. Trimming shortened V by 4 bases and J by 2 bases, and 9 bases separated the two germline ends. The CDR3 covers 13 residues. The germline CDR1 and CDR2 sequences are SEHNR and FQNEAQ (reference sequence). The CDR3 is CASSSSETYEQYF. CDR3 bases: TGTGCCAGCAGCTCCTCAGAAACCTACGAGCAGTACTTC.

The chain uses TRBV5-1 and TRBJ2-5; D call uncertain. V lost 0 bases and J lost 4, with 7 bases in between. The length of the CDR3 is 13 residues. The germline V gene has CDR1 SGHRS and CDR2 YFSETQ. For the CDR3, the DNA is TGCGCCAGCAGCTTGGGGCCGGGAGAGACCCAGTACTTC. It encodes CASSLGPGETQYF.

The chain carries TRBV4-1 and TRBJ1-1; no clear D gene. The CDR3 loop spans 15 amino acids. Trimming stripped 4 bases from V and 7 bases from J, with 19 bases between. The germline CDR1 and CDR2 sequences are MGHRA and YSYEKL. CDR3 protein: CASSLDGLPPLEAFF. CDR3 in DNA: TGCGCCAGCAGCCTAGACGGACTGCCCCCCCTTGAAGCTTTCTTT.

The chain is built from TRBV11-3 and TRBJ2-1; D gene uncertain. CDR3 length equals 17 residues. CDR1 is SGHNT, CDR2 YENEEA, per germline. V was trimmed by 3 bases and J by 0 bases, leaving 15 bases between them. CDR3: CASSFYYGFSSYNEQFF. DNA of the CDR3: TGTGCCAGCAGCTTTTACTACGGGTTTAGCTCCTACAATGAGCAGTTCTTC.